This section outlines one T cell receptor beta chain sequence together with its context. This record comes from a study of blood T cell repertoires in COVID-19. Under the authors' procedure: Reference gene primer amplification gave nucleated cell count estimates. Clones were sequenced by immunoSEQ multiplex PCR, and TCRdb holds only the in-frame ones, with some missing. From that table come the V and J calls and clone size; the DNA was used to work out D and trimming. The data show roughly 170,000 clones, with 85% seen just once and over 5% held by the top ten. Patients at the Seattle site were enrolled during active infection and followed longitudinally. The receptor was isolated from a woman in her forties or fifties with COVID-19, enrolled during active disease. Sequencing was done on a sample of peripheral blood.

The CDR3 reads CASGRQSSGANVLTF. The CDR3 DNA is TGTGCCAGCGGTCGACAGAGCTCTGGGGCCAACGTCCTGACTTTC. This sequence joins TRBV11-3 and TRBJ2-6; D possibly corresponds to TRBD1 (5 bases). Looked up from germline, CDR1 is SGHNT and CDR2 is YENEEA. The CDR3 loop spans 15 amino acids. The V gene lost 8 bases and the J gene lost 0 bases, with 11 bases spanning the gap.